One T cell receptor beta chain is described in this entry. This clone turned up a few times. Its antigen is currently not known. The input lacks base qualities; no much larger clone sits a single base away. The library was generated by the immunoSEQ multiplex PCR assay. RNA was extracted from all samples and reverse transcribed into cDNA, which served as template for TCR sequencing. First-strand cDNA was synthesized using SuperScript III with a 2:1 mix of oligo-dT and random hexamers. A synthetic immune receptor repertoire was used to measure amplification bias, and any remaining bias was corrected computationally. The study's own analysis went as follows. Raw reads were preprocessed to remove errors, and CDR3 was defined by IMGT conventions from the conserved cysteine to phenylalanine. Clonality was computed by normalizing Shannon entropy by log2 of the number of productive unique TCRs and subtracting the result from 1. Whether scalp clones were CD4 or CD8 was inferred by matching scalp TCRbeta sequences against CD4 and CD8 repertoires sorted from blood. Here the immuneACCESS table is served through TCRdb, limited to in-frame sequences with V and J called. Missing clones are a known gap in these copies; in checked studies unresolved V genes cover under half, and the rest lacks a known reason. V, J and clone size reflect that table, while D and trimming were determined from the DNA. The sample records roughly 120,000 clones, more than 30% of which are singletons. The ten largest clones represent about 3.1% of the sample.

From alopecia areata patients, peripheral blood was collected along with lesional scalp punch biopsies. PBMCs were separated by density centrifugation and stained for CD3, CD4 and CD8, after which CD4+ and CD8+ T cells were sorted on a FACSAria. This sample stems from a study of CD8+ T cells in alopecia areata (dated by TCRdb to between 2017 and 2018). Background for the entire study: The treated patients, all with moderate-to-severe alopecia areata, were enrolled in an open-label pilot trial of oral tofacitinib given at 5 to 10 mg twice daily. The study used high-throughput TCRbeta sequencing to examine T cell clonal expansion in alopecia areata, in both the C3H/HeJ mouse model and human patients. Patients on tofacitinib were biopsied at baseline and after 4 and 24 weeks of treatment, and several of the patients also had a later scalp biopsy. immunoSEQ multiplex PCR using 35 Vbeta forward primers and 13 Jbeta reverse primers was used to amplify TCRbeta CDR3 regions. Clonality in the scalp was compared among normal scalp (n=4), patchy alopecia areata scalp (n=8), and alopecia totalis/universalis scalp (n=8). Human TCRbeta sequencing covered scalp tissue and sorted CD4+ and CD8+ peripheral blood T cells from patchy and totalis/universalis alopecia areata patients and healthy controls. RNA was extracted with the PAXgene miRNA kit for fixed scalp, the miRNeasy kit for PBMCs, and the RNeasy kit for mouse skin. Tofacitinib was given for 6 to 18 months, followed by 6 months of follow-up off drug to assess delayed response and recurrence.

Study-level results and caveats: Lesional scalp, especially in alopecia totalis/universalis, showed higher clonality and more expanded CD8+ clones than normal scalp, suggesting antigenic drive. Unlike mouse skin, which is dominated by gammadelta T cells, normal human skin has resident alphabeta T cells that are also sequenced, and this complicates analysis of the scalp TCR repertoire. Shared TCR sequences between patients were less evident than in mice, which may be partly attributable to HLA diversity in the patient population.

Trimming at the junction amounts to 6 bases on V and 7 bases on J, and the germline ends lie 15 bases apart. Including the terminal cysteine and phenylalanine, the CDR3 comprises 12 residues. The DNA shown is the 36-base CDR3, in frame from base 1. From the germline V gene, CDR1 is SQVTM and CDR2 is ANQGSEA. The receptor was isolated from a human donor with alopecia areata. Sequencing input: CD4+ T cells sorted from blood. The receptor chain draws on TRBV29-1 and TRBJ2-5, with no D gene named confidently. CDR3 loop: CSVGTYGGTQYF. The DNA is TGCAGCGTCGGCACTTACGGTGGGACCCAGTACTTC.